These 26 T cell receptor beta chains originate from one sample sequenced in a study of T cell clonality in common variable immunodeficiency. TCRdb's copy holds only in-frame clones and misses some; the assay was immunoSEQ multiplex PCR. The profile covers some 53,000 clones, none occurring a single time. Sequencing used peripheral blood mononuclear cells. The receptors were gathered from a person aged 18 to 70 in good health.

Notes on this clone: The read is 3 residues too short to cover the CDR3 end, so that end is filled in from the germline J gene. This sequence joins TRBV5-1 and TRBJ1-3; possibly TRBD1 for D (5 bases). The V end was cut by 0 bases, the J end by 5 bases, with 15 bases between. The CDR3 consists of 16 residues. Looked up from germline, CDR1 is SGHRS and CDR2 is YFSETQ. The sequenced part of the CDR3 DNA is TGCGCCAGCAGCTTGGACCCGACAGTTAGGAGAAACACC. The encoded protein is CASSLDPTVRRNT. The entire CDR3 sequence reads CASSLDPTVRRNTIYF.

At least ten counts were recorded for this clone. The CDR3 end lies 3 residues beyond the end of the read and is filled in from the germline J gene. The V and J genes are TRBV19 and TRBJ1-5; TRBD1 might be the D (5 bases). Germline-derived CDR1 and CDR2 are LNHDA and SQIVND (reference sequence). Trimming took 6 bases from V and 0 from J, leaving 12 bases between them. The CDR3 is 15 residues long. The CDR3: CASREGRNSNQPQHF. The sequenced CDR3 bases are TGTGCCAGTAGAGAGGGGCGAAATAGCAATCAGCCC.

This clone was counted many times. Its ends do not fully match the called genes, so a read error is possible. The read is 3 residues too short to cover the CDR3 end, so that end is filled in from the germline J gene. The rearrangement uses TRBV4-2 and TRBJ2-1, with 10 bases lining up with TRBD2. Per the germline V gene, CDR1 is LGHNA and CDR2 is YNFKEQ. The CDR3 loop spans 16 amino acids. CDR3 bases read: TGCGCCAGCAGCCAAAACCACCCCCTAGCGGGAGATGAG. This translates into CASSQNHPLAGDE. The CDR3 in full is CASSQNHPLAGDEQFF.

This clone was detected ten times or more. The read stops 3 residues short of the end of the CDR3; the missing end is completed from the germline J gene. The rearrangement links TRBV29-1 to TRBJ2-3; tentatively, D is TRBD2 (6 bases). V was shortened by 1 base and J by 4 bases, with 12 bases between the two germline ends. The CDR3 extends over 14 amino acids. The germline gives CDR1 SQVTM, CDR2 ANQGSEA. The part of the CDR3 DNA that was read is TGCAGCGTTGAAGGCCGCAGGGAGGCAGATACG. Its protein product is CSVEGRREADT. The entire CDR3 protein is CSVEGRREADTQYF.

This clone was seen at least ten times. The read terminates 3 residues ahead of where the CDR3 ends, so the germline J gene completes it. The J gene is TRBJ2-6, the V gene TRBV6-1; D perhaps matches TRBD2 (5 bases). This CDR3 has 15 amino acids. V was clipped by 3 bases and J by 0 bases, with 6 bases between them. Germline CDR1 MNHNS, CDR2 SASEGT. The CDR3 sequence is CASSDTSSGANVLTF. The DNA read from the CDR3 is TGTGCCAGCAGTGACACTAGCTCTGGGGCCAACGTC.

This clone was seen a handful of times. Coverage ceases 3 residues before the CDR3 finishes, and the germline J gene fills in the end. V gene TRBV6-2 or TRBV6-3 combines with J gene TRBJ1-5; weak D call: TRBD1 (6 bases). V shed 0 bases and J shed 0 bases, with 9 bases lying between them. The CDR3 has 16 residues. Per germline, CDR1 MNHEY and CDR2 SVGEGT. Incomplete CDR3 DNA: TGTGCCAGCAGTTACTCGAAAGGGGGTAGCAATCAGCCC. Residues: CASSYSKGGSNQP. The CDR3 as a whole reads CASSYSKGGSNQPQHF.

A remark on this clone: The read terminates 3 residues before the CDR3 end, so the remaining end is supplied by the germline J gene. The chain carries TRBV30 and TRBJ1-2, with 8 bases matching TRBD1. The CDR3 covers 15 residues. Per the germline V gene, CDR1 is GTSNPN and CDR2 is SVGIG (reference sequence). Partial CDR3 DNA: TGTGCCTGGAGTCCCCAGGGGGCGCTAGGTAGCGAC. Translated: CAWSPQGALGSD. The entire CDR3 protein is CAWSPQGALGSDYTF.

With regard to this clone: The CDR3 end is not reached by the read, which stops 3 residues before it; the germline J gene fills it in. In the same sample, other DNA sequences code for this CDR3. The chain uses TRBV7-9 and TRBJ2-7, with TRBD1 matching 7 bases. The V segment lost 2 bases and the J segment 5 bases; nucleotides outside the gene matches: 6. The CDR3 loop spans 14 amino acids. Germline CDR1 and CDR2: SEHNR and FQNEAQ (reference sequence). The covered CDR3 bases are TGTGCCAGCAGCTTAAGTACAGGGGTAGACGAG. Translating gives CASSLSTGVDE. The CDR3 in full is CASSLSTGVDEQYF.

This clone was recorded many times. The read halts 3 residues ahead of the CDR3 end, with the missing end drawn from the germline J gene. The chain carries TRBV18 and TRBJ1-3; D remains unclear. The CDR3 totals 15 residues. Looked up from germline, CDR1 is KGHSH and CDR2 is LQKENI. The V and J ends lost 3 bases and 0 bases respectively, with 9 bases between them. Here the CDR3 reads CASSPAASSGNTIYF. The CDR3 DNA, read in part, is TGTGCCAGCTCACCCGCGGCCAGCTCTGGAAACACC.

This clone was counted at least ten times. The read terminates 3 residues ahead of where the CDR3 ends, so the germline J gene completes it. The rearrangement links TRBV20-1 to TRBJ2-3; 8 positions agree with TRBD2. The germline V gene has CDR1 DFQATT and CDR2 SNEGSKA (reference sequence). The CDR3 has 15 residues. With V trimmed by 3 bases and J by 2 bases, 7 bases remained unmatched. The CDR3 region is CSASAGTSHTDTQYF. The part of the CDR3 DNA that was read is TGCAGTGCTAGCGCCGGGACTAGTCACACAGATACG.

This clone was observed at least ten times. The read ends 3 residues before the CDR3 terminus; that terminus is restored from the germline J gene. The V call is TRBV20-1, the J call TRBJ1-3, with D unclear. V lost 0 bases and J lost 0, with 9 bases in between. From germline, CDR1 is DFQATT and CDR2 SNEGSKA (reference sequence). The CDR3 has 15 amino acids. The part of the CDR3 DNA that was read is TGCAGTGCTAGAGATCCCGGTGGCTCTGGAAACACC. This sequence encodes CSARDPGGSGNT. The whole CDR3 region reads CSARDPGGSGNTIYF.

This clone was recorded many times. The read finishes 3 residues shy of the CDR3 end, and the germline J gene is used to complete it. The J gene is TRBJ2-3, the V gene TRBV29-1; 10 nucleotides match TRBD2. Germline CDR1 is SQVTM and CDR2 is ANQGSEA. The CDR3 is 16 residues long. V lost 4 bases to trimming and J lost 5 bases; unmatched junction nucleotides: 12. The sequenced part of the CDR3 DNA is TGCAGCGTTGTGTTTTTGCTAGCGGGAGTTGGAGATACG. Translating gives CSVVFLLAGVGDT. The whole CDR3 region reads CSVVFLLAGVGDTQYF.

A remark on this clone: Sequencing ends 3 residues short of the CDR3 end; the germline J gene provides the rest. Other DNA sequences in this sample translate to the same CDR3. The chain is built from TRBV5-1 and TRBJ1-3; D may be TRBD1 (5 bases). CDR1 SGHRS and CDR2 YFSETQ come from the germline V gene. V lost 0 bases to trimming and J lost 5 bases, with 12 bases between them. The CDR3 is 15 amino acids. The sequenced part of the CDR3 DNA is TGCGCCAGCAGCTTGGAGGGCGCAGGGAGAAACACC. Translated: CASSLEGAGRNT. The whole CDR3 protein is CASSLEGAGRNTIYF.

Worth noting for this clone: Read sequence stops 3 residues before the CDR3 end, and the germline J gene provides the missing end. This chain joins TRBV20-1 and TRBJ1-2, with D tentatively TRBD1 (5 bases). This CDR3 has 19 residues. Per germline, CDR1 DFQATT and CDR2 SNEGSKA (reference sequence). CDR3 amino acids: CSAKIPGLAQGPITDTYTF. Incomplete CDR3 DNA: TGCAGTGCTAAGATACCGGGACTAGCGCAAGGTCCCATAACAGATACC.

In its sample, this clone was seen many times. The read halts 3 residues ahead of the CDR3 end, with the missing end drawn from the germline J gene. This chain joins TRBV2 and TRBJ1-5; TRBD1 aligns across 7 bases. Germline CDR1 reads SNHLY; CDR2 reads FYNNEI. The CDR3 is made up of 15 amino acids. Trimming removed 6 bases from V and 0 bases from J; junction bases left unmatched: 5. CDR3 bases read: TGTGCCAGCAGCTACAGGGGATATAGCAATCAGCCC. This encodes CASSYRGYSNQP. The complete CDR3 reads CASSYRGYSNQPQHF.

With respect to this clone: The observed sequence ends 3 residues before the CDR3 terminus, with the missing tail filled in from the germline J gene. This chain connects TRBV7-3 to TRBJ2-3, with 11 bases lining up with TRBD2. The ends lost 5 bases at V and 5 bases at J; junction bases unmatched: 9. Per germline, CDR1 SGHTA and CDR2 FQGTGA. This CDR3 has 16 amino acids. CDR3 DNA (partial): TGTGCCAGCAGCCGGATTAGCGGGAGGGCCGGAGATACG. It translates to CASSRISGRAGDT. The full-length CDR3 reads as CASSRISGRAGDTQYF.

This clone occurred many times. The CDR3 extends 3 residues past the end of the read, so its final part is completed from the germline J gene. This chain uses TRBV30 with TRBJ2-1; 7 nucleotides match TRBD2. The length of the CDR3 is 18 residues. Germline assignment: CDR1 GTSNPN and CDR2 SVGIG (reference sequence). Losses at the gene ends were 0 bases for V and 0 bases for J; bases not matched to a gene: 11. Incomplete CDR3 DNA: TGTGCCTGGAGTGTTGGGCTAGCGGCCATAAGCTCCTACAATGAG. Translated, it gives CAWSVGLAAISSYNE. The complete CDR3 sequence is CAWSVGLAAISSYNEQFF. The complete variable domain, with remaining parts taken from reference TRBV30 and TRBJ2-1, reads SQTIHQWPATLVQPVGSPLSLECTVEGTSNPNLYWYRQAAGRGLQLLFYSVGIGQISSEVPQNLSASRPQDRQFILSSKKLLLSDSGFYLCAWSVGLAAISSYNEQFFGPGTRLTVL.

This clone was picked up a small number of times. The read terminates 3 residues before the CDR3 end, so the remaining end is supplied by the germline J gene. This chain links TRBV30 with TRBJ2-3; D may be TRBD2 (5 bases). Germline values: CDR1 GTSNPN, CDR2 SVGIG (reference sequence). The CDR3 covers 11 residues. The CDR3 spells CAWSRGQPQYF. CDR3 bases read: TGTGCCTGGAGCCGCGGGCAGCCG.

This clone has a count of ten or more. The CDR3 end falls 3 residues outside the read, so it is completed with the germline J gene. The chain has TRBV7-3 and TRBJ2-1, with TRBD2 matching over 11 bases. Germline V gene lookup returns CDR1 SGHTA and CDR2 FQGTGA. Unmatched junction bases numbered 5, after V lost 2 bases and J lost 8 bases. This CDR3 is built from 15 residues. The part of the CDR3 DNA that was read is TGTGCCAGCAGCTTAGGGGGACTAGCGGAAGATGAG. Translating gives CASSLGGLAEDE. The entire CDR3 is CASSLGGLAEDEQFF.

This clone was counted ten times or more. The read terminates 3 residues ahead of where the CDR3 ends, so the germline J gene completes it. This chain uses TRBV6-2 or TRBV6-3 with TRBJ2-7; 11 positions agree with TRBD2. Trimming cost V 7 bases and J 6 bases; bases outside gene matches: 8. This CDR3 has 14 residues. Per the germline V gene, CDR1 is MNHEY and CDR2 is SVGEGT. The CDR3 DNA, read in part, is TGTGCCAGCACCATAGCTAGCGGGAGGCCCGAG. Amino acid sequence: CASTIASGRPE. The entire CDR3 protein reads CASTIASGRPEQYF.

This clone showed up many times. The read stops 3 residues short of the end of the CDR3; the missing end is completed from the germline J gene. The chain is built from TRBV6-4 and TRBJ2-1, with a tentative D call TRBD1 (6 bases). The CDR3 runs 15 residues. The V end was cut by 3 bases, the J end by 0 bases, with 9 bases between. Germline loops: CDR1 MRHNA, CDR2 SNTAGT. The part of the CDR3 DNA that was read is TGTGCCAGCAGTGATCAGGGGAGCTCCTACAATGAG. Its translation is CASSDQGSSYNE. The whole CDR3 sequence is CASSDQGSSYNEQFF.

This clone came up many times. The read finishes 3 residues shy of the CDR3 end, and the germline J gene is used to complete it. The V call is TRBV19, the J call TRBJ2-7; TRBD2 matches 7 bases. V lost 3 bases, J lost 3 bases, and 8 bases stayed unmatched. CDR3 length: 15 amino acids. In germline, CDR1 is LNHDA, CDR2 SQIVND (reference sequence). CDR3 bases read: TGTGCCAGTAGTATCGGGGGGTTACTACTCTACGAG. Protein sequence: CASSIGGLLLYE. The entire CDR3 protein is CASSIGGLLLYEQYF.

This clone has ten or more counts. Incomplete CDR3 DNA: TGCGCCAGCAGCCTTGGAGGCGGGACTACAGATACG. It encodes CASSLGGGTTDT. The entire CDR3 protein reads CASSLGGGTTDTQYF. This chain connects TRBV5-1 to TRBJ2-3, with a possible D match to TRBD2 (6 bases). The missing CDR3 end, 3 residues past where the read stops, is filled in from the germline J gene. Germline CDR1 reads SGHRS; CDR2 reads YFSETQ. The CDR3 spans 15 residues. V was shortened by 4 bases and J by 3 bases, with 15 bases between the two germline ends.

CDR3 bases read: TGTGCCTGGAGTGCCGGGACTAACTACGAC. Translation: CAWSAGTNYD. The entire CDR3 is CAWSAGTNYDYTF. The V gene is TRBV30, the J gene TRBJ1-2; possible D gene TRBD1, 5 bases. The read halts 3 residues ahead of the CDR3 end, with the missing end drawn from the germline J gene. The CDR3 extends over 13 amino acids. CDR1 and CDR2 (germline): GTSNPN, SVGIG (reference sequence).

This clone has ten or more counts. The read comes to an end 3 residues before the CDR3 does, leaving the germline J gene to fill in the end. The chain carries TRBV7-2 and TRBJ1-1; D gene unclear. Germline V gene lookup returns CDR1 SGHTA and CDR2 FQGNSA. The CDR3 is 14 residues long. Incomplete CDR3 DNA: TGTGCCAGCAGCGCGGGCCGCAGGATGGTGGAA. Translation gives CASSAGRRMVE. The complete CDR3 reads CASSAGRRMVEAFF. The full variable domain, completed using reference TRBV7-2 and TRBJ1-1, is GAGVSQSPSNKVTEKGKDVELRCDPISGHTALYWYRQSLGQGLEFLIYFQGNSAPDKSGLPSDRFSAERTGGSVSTLTIQRTQQEDSAVYLCASSAGRRMVEAFFGQGTRLTVV.

This clone occurred many times. The read ends 3 residues shy of where the CDR3 ends; the end is completed using the germline J gene. The chain has TRBV10-3 and TRBJ2-1; 11 nucleotides line up with TRBD2. Germline V lookup: CDR1 ENHRY, CDR2 SYGVKD. The CDR3 covers 16 residues. Trimming cost V 0 bases and J 7 bases; bases outside gene matches: 5. CDR3 DNA, as far as it was read: TGTGCCATCAGTGAGTCCAGACTAGCGGGATTAAATGAG. It translates to CAISESRLAGLNE. The CDR3 in full is CAISESRLAGLNEQFF.